This paragraph reports one T cell receptor beta chain. This sample is part of a study of control samples from healthy donors and cancer patients. The repertoire was sequenced with immunoSEQ multiplex PCR; TCRdb's copy has only in-frame clones and lacks some. This sample has roughly 90,000 clones, with 85% to 95% found just once. Trimming pared 2 bases from V and 8 bases from J, leaving 9 bases between. Germline CDR1 is MDHEN and CDR2 is SYDVKM. The CDR3 length is 13 residues. The rearrangement uses TRBV28 and TRBJ2-2; D is possibly TRBD1 or TRBD2 (5 bases each). Sequencing was performed on blood. The source is a woman aged 30 to 39 in good health. The CDR3 loop is CASSLRDGGELFF. The CDR3 DNA reads TGTGCCAGCAGTTTAAGGGACGGAGGGGAGCTGTTTTTT. The whole variable domain, remainder taken from reference TRBV28 and TRBJ2-2, is DVKVTQSSRYLVKRTGEKVFLECVQDMDHENMFWYRQDPGLGLRLIYFSYDVKMKEKGDIPEGYSVSREKKERFSLILESASTNQTSMYLCASSLRDGGELFFGEGSRLTVL.